This T cell receptor (beta chain) was obtained from a study of cytomegalovirus exposure and HLA in healthy donors. The study's findings and limits: Usually a TCR sequence was rare, but some public TCRs were found in many donors. Diagnosis of cytomegalovirus status made by the classifier reportedly showed high specificity and sensitivity. Associated with cytomegalovirus, according to the listing, were about 160 TCR beta chains.

On this clone itself: Its antigen is not known.

TCRdb keeps only in-frame clones here, not all; method: immunoSEQ multiplex PCR. The table includes about 350,000 clones, roughly 87% detected once. This CDR3 comprises 13 residues. The ends were cut back, 3 bases at V and 4 bases at J, with 10 bases in the middle. CDR1 is SGDLS and CDR2 is YYNGEE in the germline V gene. This chain links TRBV9 with TRBJ1-1, with a possible D match to TRBD1 (5 bases). This sequence was found in a woman in her 30s in good health and CMV-seropositive. The sample comprised PBMCs. For the CDR3, the DNA is TGTGCCAGCAGCGATGGGGGGTCCACTGAAGCTTTCTTT. This gives the protein CASSDGGSTEAFF.